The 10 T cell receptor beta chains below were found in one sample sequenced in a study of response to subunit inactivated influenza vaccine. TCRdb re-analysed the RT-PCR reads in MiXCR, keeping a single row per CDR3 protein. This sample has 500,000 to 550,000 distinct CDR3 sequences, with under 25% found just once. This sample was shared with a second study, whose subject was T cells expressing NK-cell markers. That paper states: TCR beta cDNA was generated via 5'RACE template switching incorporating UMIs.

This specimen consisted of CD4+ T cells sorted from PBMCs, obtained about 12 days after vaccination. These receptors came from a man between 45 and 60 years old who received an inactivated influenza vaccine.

CDR3 loop: CASTPRDRRGNEQFF. CDR3 sequence (DNA): TGTGCCAGCACCCCAAGAGACCGCAGGGGCAATGAGCAGTTCTTC. The chain uses TRBV28 and TRBJ2-1, with a weak D call TRBD1 (6 bases). Deletions cut 7 bases from V and 6 bases from J, with 19 bases between. The CDR3 extends over 15 amino acids. Germline assignment: CDR1 MDHEN and CDR2 SYDVKM.

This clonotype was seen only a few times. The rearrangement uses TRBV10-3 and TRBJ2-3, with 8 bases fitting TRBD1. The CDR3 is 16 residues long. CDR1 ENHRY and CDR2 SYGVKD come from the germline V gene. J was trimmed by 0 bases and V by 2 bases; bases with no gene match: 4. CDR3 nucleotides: TGTGCCATCAGTGAGACCCGGACAGGGAGCACAGATACGCAGTATTTT. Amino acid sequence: CAISETRTGSTDTQYF.

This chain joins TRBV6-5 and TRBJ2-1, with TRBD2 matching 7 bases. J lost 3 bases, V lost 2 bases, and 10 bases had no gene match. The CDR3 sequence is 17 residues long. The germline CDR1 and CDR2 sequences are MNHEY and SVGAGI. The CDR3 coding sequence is TGTGCCAGCAGTTACGATCCTAGCGGTAGTCGCTACAATGAGCAGTTCTTC. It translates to CASSYDPSGSRYNEQFF.

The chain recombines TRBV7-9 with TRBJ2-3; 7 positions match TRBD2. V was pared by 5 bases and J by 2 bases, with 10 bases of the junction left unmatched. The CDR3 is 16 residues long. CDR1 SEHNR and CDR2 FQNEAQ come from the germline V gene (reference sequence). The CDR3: CASSPGLVADTDTQYF. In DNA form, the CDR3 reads TGTGCCAGCAGCCCCGGACTAGTAGCGGACACAGATACGCAGTATTTT.

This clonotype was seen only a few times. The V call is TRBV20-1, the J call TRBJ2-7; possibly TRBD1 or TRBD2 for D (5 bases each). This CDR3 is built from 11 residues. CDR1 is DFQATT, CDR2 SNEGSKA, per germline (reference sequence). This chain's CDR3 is CRAAGTHEQYF. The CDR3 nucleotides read TGCAGGGCCGCCGGGACCCACGAGCAGTACTTC.

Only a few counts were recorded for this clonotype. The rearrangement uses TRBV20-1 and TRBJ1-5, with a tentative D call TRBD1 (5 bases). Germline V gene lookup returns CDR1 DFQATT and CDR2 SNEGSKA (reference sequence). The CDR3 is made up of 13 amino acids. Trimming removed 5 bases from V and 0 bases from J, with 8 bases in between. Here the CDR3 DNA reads TGCAGTGCTCGACAGTATAGCAATCAGCCCCAGCATTTT. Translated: CSARQYSNQPQHF.

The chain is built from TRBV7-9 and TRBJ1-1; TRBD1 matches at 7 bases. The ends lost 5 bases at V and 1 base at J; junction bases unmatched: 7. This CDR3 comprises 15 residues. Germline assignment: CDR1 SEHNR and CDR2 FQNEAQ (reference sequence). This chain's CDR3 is CASSERGQPNTEAFF. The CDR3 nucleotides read TGTGCCAGCAGCGAAAGGGGACAGCCGAACACTGAAGCTTTCTTT.

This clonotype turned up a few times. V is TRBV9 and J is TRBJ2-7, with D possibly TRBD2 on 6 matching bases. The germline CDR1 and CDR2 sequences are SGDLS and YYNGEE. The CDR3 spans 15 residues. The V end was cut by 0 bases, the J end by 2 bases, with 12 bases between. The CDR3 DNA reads TGTGCCAGCAGCGTAGCTGCGGGATATCCCTACGAGCAGTACTTC. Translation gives CASSVAAGYPYEQYF.

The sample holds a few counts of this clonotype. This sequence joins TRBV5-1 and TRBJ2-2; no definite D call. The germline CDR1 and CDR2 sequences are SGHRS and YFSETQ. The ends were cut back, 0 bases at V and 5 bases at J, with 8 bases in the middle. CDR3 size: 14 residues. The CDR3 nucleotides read TGCGCCAGCAGCTTGGACGTGTTGACCGGGGAGCTGTTTTTT. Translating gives CASSLDVLTGELFF.

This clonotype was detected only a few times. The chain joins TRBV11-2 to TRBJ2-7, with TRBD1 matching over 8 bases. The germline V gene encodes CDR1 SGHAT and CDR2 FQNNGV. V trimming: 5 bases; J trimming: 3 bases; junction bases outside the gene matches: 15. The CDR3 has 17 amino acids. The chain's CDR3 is CASSLPGARQGNYEQYF. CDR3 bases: TGTGCCAGCAGCCTTCCAGGAGCCAGACAGGGGAACTACGAGCAGTACTTC.